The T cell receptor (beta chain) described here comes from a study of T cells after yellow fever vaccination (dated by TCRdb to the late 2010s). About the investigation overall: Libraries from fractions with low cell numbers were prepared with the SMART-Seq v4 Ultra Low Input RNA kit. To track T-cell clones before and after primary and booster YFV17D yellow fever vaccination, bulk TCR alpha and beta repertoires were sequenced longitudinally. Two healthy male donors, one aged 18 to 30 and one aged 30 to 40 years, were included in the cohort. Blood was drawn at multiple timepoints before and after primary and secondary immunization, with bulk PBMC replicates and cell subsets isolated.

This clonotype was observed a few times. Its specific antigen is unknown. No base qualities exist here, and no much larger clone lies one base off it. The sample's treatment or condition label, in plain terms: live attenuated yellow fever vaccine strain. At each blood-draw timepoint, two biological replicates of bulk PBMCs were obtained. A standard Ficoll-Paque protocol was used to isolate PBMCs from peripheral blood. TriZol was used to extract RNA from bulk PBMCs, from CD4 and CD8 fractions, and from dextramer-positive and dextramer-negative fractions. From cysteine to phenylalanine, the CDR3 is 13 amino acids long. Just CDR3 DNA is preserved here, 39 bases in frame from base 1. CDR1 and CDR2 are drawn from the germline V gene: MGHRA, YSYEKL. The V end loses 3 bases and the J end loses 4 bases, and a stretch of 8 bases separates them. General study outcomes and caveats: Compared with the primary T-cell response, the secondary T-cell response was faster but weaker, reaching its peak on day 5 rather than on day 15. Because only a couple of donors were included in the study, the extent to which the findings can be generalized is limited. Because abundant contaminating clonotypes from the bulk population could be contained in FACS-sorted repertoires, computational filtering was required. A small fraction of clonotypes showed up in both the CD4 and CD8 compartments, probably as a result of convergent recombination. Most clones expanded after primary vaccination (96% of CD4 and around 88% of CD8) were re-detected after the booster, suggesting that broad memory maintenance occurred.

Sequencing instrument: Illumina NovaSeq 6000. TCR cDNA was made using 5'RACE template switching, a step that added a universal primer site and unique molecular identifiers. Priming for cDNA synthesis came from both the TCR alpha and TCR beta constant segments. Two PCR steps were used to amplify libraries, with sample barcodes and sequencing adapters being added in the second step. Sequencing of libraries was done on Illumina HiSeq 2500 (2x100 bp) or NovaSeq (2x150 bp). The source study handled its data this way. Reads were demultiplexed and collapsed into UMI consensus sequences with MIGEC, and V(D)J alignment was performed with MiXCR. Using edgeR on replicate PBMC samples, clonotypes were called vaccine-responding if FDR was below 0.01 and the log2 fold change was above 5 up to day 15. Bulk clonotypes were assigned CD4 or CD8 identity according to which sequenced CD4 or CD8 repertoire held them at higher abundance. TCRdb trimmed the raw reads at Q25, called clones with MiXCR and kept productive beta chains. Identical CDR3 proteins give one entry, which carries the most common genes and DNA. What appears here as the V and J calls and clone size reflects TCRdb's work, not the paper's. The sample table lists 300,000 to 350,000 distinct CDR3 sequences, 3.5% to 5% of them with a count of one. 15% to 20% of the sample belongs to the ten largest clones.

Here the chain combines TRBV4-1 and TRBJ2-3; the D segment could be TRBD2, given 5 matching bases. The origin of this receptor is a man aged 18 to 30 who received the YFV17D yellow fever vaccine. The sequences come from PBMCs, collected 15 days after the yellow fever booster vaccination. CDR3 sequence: CASSHDYSDTQYF. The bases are TGCGCCAGCAGCCACGACTATTCAGATACGCAGTATTTT.